The clone carrying this T cell receptor beta chain has only a few counts. Using immunoSEQ multiplex PCR, the repertoire was profiled, and TCRdb retains in-frame clones only, with some absent. The sample has tens of thousands of clones, 75% to 85% seen once. This CDR3 spans 14 amino acids. Germline loops: CDR1 MDHEN, CDR2 SYDVKM. Trimming at V came to 6 bases and at J to 5 bases, leaving 8 bases not matched to a gene. The data were obtained in a study of OX40 agonist ivuxolimab in advanced cancers. Whole-study context: Eligibility rules accepted prior anti-PD-1, anti-PD-L1 or anti-CTLA-4 therapy, and around 44% had some.

The source material was CD4+ or CD8+ T cells sorted from blood, sampled in a trial of the OX40 agonist ivuxolimab. The chain uses TRBV28 and TRBJ1-2; TRBD1 aligns across 8 bases. The origin of this receptor is an adult with an advanced solid tumor such as melanoma, head and neck, liver or kidney cancer. This CDR3 reads CASRSGGAGYGYTF. CDR3 nucleotides: TGTGCCAGCAGATCAGGGGGCGCGGGTTATGGCTACACCTTC.